This T cell receptor beta chain is drawn from a study of shared clonotypes between healthy human individuals (TCRdb year 2020). At the level of the whole study: The cohort included a few men and a couple of women between 18 and 49 years of age. For each donor, three plates each were used for CD4 naive and CD4 memory, two plates were used for CD8 naive, and one plate was used for CD8 memory. To estimate repertoire size and how much clonotype sharing occurs between individuals, the study deeply sequenced the blood TCR repertoires of five or six healthy adults. Libraries were prepared and TCR repertoires were sequenced by different laboratories using diverse techniques, in order to increase sequencing depth and limit assay-specific biases. Per donor, leukapheresis produced somewhere between about 0.9 and 9.5 billion PBMCs. General conclusions and limits of the study: Pairwise subsampling indicated that sequencing depth was expected to affect the degree of clonotype sharing among donors. Because the study included only a small number of donors, the genetic and exposure-history diversity represented was limited. Rarefaction of sorted-subset datasets indicated incomplete sequencing despite the large sequencing depth. Estimated clonotype richness was generally larger for naive than for memory subsets. Sampling was restricted to blood, and TCR repertoires in tissue are likely to differ from TCR repertoires in blood. Compared with non-shared clonotypes, clonotypes shared by all four sorted-subset donors had higher generation probabilities. Across several donors, approximately 4.6% of naive CD4, more than 3% of naive CD8, approximately 2.5% of memory CD4, and over 0.35% of memory CD8 clonotypes were shared.

For this clone: There is no known antigen for this receptor. Base qualities were left out, and no much larger clone turns up one base away.

The CDR3, from cysteine to phenylalanine, totals 16 residues. Only the CDR3 portion is preserved as DNA: 48 bases, with reading frame beginning at the first base. V lost 1 base and J lost 3 bases, and the count of bases not matched to a germline gene is 8. Taken from the germline V gene, the CDR1 and CDR2 loops are LGHNA and YNFKEQ. The donors were healthy, HIV-negative adults with no recently reported acute infections or vaccinations. Every donor was a Caucasian adult living in Nashville, Tennessee, USA. CD4+ T cells were enriched by magnetic negative selection, after which naive cells were positively selected on CD45RA and the negative fraction was taken as the memory subset. Blood was collected by leukapheresis, and PBMCs were isolated by Ficoll-Histopaque density gradient centrifugation and then cryopreserved in liquid nitrogen vapor phase. Purity and quantity of every magnetically sorted T cell population were checked by analytical flow cytometry. From each sorted fraction, genomic DNA was isolated and quantified by UV absorbance on a Nanodrop 2000c.

Using the deep immunoSEQ assay, multiplex PCR amplified TCR CDR3 regions from genomic DNA. Extracted genomic DNA from each cell subset was distributed evenly across all wells of several immunoSEQ 96-well plates, and each plate was treated as a replicate. For sorted subsets, roughly 200 ng of genomic DNA, equivalent to tens of thousands of T cell genomes, went into each replicate PCR. Purified libraries were measured with a Qubit 3.0 fluorometer, size-checked on a Bioanalyzer 2100, and measured again with the KAPA Library Quantification kit. A separate single-read 150-cycle Illumina NextSeq 550 flow cell was used to sequence each immunoSEQ 96-well plate. From the authors' description of their analysis: Because the immunoSEQ output included only junctional sequences and no quality scores, the filtering could not be the same as the filtering used for full-length reads. To assign V/J genes and CDR3, sequences were annotated against IMGT germline references using PyIR, a Python wrapper for IgBLAST v1.9. Reads were removed for weak V/J assignments (E-value above 1e-6), missing CDR3, stop codons, out-of-frame junctions, or ambiguous translated residues. A V3J clonotype was defined by an identical inferred V gene, J gene, and CDR3 amino acid sequence. Percentage overlap between repertoires was calculated by dividing the number of shared unique clonotypes by the size of the smaller repertoire. Richness of each repertoire was evaluated using RTK rarefaction, the Chao1 estimator, and Recon v2.1 estimates of unobserved clonotypes. Generation probabilities were computed with OLGA for all TCRbeta clonotypes obtained by the gDNA method from several donors. TCRdb stores this immuneACCESS table with in-frame sequences only. Part of the clones is absent; in the studies checked, under half of the shortfall reflects unresolved V genes, and no reason is known for the rest. V and J calls plus clone size are reproduced from that table; the DNA served to infer D and trimming. Within this sample are hundreds of thousands of clones, with 90% to 96% of them counted one time only. The ten largest clones represent about 0.057% of the sample.

The clonotype originates from a woman aged 30 to 39 in good health. The V gene is TRBV4-2 and the J gene is TRBJ2-5, and 7 junctional nucleotides match TRBD2. The source material was naive CD4+ T cells sorted from blood. The cell subset or site label of this sample denotes: CD45RA+ positively selected. The DNA is TGTGCCAGCAGCCAAGGGGTAGGAACTAGCGAAGAGACCCAGTACTTC. It encodes CASSQGVGTSEETQYF.